The following is a T cell receptor (beta chain) sequence with its context. Seattle-derived patients entered the study during active infection and were followed longitudinally. CDR3 size: 14 residues. V lost 5 bases to trimming and J lost 3 bases; unmatched junction nucleotides: 5. From germline, CDR1 is SSHAT and CDR2 FNYEAQ (reference sequence). These data originate in a study of blood T cell repertoires in COVID-19. The wider study: Samples came from the United States, Italy and Spain, spanning acute and convalescent COVID-19. Sample material is recorded as cDNA or gDNA derived from T cells, B-cell-depleted T cells, or PBMCs.

Authors' processing steps: Amplification of reference gene primers was used by the study to estimate nucleated cell counts. This table comes from immunoSEQ multiplex PCR, and its TCRdb copy is limited to in-frame clones, with some not included. V and J calls and clone size follow that table, whereas D and trimming were derived from the DNA. In the table there are 85,000 to 95,000 clones, under 90% of which are singletons. The sample taken for sequencing was peripheral blood. The chain links TRBV7-7 to TRBJ2-5; 8 nucleotides match TRBD1. This clonotype was sampled from a man aged 60 to 69 with COVID-19, enrolled during active disease. The DNA for the CDR3 is TGTGCCAGCAGCGCCACGGACAGGGAAGAGACCCAGTACTTC. This codes for CASSATDREETQYF.